This TCR beta chain was retrieved from a study of neurological immune-mediated disorders. Overall study results and limits: The most TCR clonal expansion was seen in HTLV-1-associated myelopathy, and the least was seen in multiple sclerosis, which fell below healthy controls.

This clonotype has more than one count but fewer than ten. The target antigen is unknown. Template-switch 5'RACE cDNA synthesis added a 10-nucleotide unique molecular identifier. TCRdb used MiXCR to reprocess the 5' RACE reads, holding one entry per CDR3 protein. The sample contains about 46,000 distinct CDR3 sequences, 4.5% of which appear only once. The sequenced sample was PBMCs. This receptor was taken from a woman aged 55-70 years with multiple sclerosis.

The CDR3 here is CSVGKGVDQPQHF. The DNA for the CDR3 is TGCAGCGTTGGCAAGGGGGTCGATCAGCCCCAGCATTTT. The J gene is TRBJ1-5, the V gene TRBV29-1; tentative D call: TRBD1 (6 bases). CDR3 size: 13 residues. Trimming shortened V by 4 bases and J by 5 bases, and 12 bases separated the two germline ends. CDR1 is SQVTM, CDR2 ANQGSEA, per germline.